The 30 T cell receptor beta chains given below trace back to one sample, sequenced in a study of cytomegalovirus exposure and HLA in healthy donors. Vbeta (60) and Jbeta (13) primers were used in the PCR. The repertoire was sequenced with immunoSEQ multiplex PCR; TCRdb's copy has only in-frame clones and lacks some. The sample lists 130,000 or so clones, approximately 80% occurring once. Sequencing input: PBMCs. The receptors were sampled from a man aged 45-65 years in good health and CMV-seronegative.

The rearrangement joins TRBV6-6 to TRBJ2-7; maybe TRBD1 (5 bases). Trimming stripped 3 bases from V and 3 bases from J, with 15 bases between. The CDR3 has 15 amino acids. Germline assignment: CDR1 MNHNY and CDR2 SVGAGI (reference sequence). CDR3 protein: CASSYGAGAYYEQYF. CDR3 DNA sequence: TGTGCCAGCAGTTATGGGGCAGGAGCATACTACGAGCAGTACTTC.

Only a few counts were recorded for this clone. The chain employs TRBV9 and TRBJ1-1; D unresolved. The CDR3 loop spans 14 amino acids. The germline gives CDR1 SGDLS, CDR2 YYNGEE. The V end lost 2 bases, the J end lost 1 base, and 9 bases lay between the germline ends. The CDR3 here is CASSVTDTNTEAFF. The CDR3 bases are TGTGCCAGCAGCGTTACAGATACGAACACTGAAGCTTTCTTT.

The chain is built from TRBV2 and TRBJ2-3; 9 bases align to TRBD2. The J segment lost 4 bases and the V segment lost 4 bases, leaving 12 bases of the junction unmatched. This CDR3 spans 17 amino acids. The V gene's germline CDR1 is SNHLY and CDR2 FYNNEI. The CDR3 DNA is TGTGCCAGCAGTGCACAAGCGGGGGGCGTCAGGGCAGATACGCAGTATTTT. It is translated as CASSAQAGGVRADTQYF.

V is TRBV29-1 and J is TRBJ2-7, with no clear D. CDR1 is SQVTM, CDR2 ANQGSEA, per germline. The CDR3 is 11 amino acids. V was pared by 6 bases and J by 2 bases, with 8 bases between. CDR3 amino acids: CSVGPPYEQYF. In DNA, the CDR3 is TGCAGCGTGGGCCCCCCCTACGAGCAGTACTTC.

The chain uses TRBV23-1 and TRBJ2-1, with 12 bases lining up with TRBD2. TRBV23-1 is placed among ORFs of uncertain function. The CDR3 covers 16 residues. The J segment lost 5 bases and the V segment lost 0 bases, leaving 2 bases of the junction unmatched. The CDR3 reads CASSQSGLAGNNEQFF. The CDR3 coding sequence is TGCGCCAGCAGTCAATCGGGACTAGCGGGTAACAATGAGCAGTTCTTC.

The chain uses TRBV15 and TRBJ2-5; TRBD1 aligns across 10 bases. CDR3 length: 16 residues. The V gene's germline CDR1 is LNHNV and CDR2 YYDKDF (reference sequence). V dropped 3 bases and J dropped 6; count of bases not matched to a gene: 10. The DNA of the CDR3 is TGTGCCACCAGCAGCGAAAGGACAGGGGGTGGAAAGACCCAGTACTTC. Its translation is CATSSERTGGGKTQYF.

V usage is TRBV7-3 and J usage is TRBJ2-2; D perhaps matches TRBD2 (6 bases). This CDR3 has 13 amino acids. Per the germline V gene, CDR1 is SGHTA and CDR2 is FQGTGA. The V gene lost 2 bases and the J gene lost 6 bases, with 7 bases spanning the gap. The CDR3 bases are TGTGCCAGCAGCTTAGGGGGGTCCGGGGAGCTGTTTTTT. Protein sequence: CASSLGGSGELFF.

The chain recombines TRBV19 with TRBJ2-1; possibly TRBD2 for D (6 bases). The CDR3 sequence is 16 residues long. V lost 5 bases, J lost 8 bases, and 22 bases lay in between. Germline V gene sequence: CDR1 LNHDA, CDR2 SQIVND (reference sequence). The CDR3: CASSPRGSGRVHEQFF. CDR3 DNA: TGTGCCAGTAGTCCCCGGGGGAGCGGGCGGGTCCATGAGCAGTTCTTC.

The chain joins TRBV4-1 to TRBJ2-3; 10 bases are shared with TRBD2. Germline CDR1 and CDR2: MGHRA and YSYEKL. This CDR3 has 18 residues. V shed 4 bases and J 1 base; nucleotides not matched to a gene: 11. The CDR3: CASSPGLARAKGTDTQYF. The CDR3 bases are TGCGCCAGCAGCCCGGGACTAGCGAGAGCGAAGGGCACAGATACGCAGTATTTT.

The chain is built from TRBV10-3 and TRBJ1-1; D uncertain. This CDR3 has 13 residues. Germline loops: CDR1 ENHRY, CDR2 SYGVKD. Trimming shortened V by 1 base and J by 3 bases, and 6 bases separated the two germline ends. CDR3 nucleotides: TGTGCCATCAGTGAGTTCCTATACACTGAAGCTTTCTTT. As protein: CAISEFLYTEAFF.

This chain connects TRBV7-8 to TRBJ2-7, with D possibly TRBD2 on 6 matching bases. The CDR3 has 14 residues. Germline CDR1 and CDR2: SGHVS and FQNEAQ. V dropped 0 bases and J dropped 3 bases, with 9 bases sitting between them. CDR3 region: CASSLAGTGYEQYF. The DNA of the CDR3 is TGTGCCAGCAGCTTAGCAGGGACTGGCTACGAGCAGTACTTC. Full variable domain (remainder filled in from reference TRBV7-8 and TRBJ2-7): GAGVSQSPRYKVAKRGQDVALRCDPISGHVSLFWYQQALGQGPEFLTYFQNEAQLDKSGLPSDRFFAERPEGSVSTLKIQRTQQEDSAVYLCASSLAGTGYEQYFGPGTRLTVT.

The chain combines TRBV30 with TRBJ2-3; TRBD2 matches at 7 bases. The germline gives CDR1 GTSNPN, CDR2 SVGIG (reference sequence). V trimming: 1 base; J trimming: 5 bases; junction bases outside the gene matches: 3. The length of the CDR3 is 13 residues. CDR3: CAWSEASGDTQYF. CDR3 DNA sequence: TGTGCCTGGAGTGAGGCTAGCGGAGATACGCAGTATTTT. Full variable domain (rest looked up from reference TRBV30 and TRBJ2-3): SQTIHQWPATLVQPVGSPLSLECTVEGTSNPNLYWYRQAAGRGLQLLFYSVGIGQISSEVPQNLSASRPQDRQFILSSKKLLLSDSGFYLCAWSEASGDTQYFGPGTRLTVL.

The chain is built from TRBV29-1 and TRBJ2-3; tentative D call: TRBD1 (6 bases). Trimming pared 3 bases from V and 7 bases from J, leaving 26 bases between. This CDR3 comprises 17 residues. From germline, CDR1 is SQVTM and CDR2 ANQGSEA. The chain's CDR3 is CSVDRGTTQIRGNTQYF. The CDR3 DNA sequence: TGCAGCGTTGACAGGGGAACAACACAGATACGCGGCAATACGCAGTATTTT.

The CDR3 nucleotides are TGTGCCAGCAGTGACCGGGCGGGCAGGGGCACTGAAGCTTTCTTT. The encoded protein is CASSDRAGRGTEAFF. The rearrangement uses TRBV6-4 and TRBJ1-1; D perhaps matches TRBD1 (6 bases). Germline V CDR1 and CDR2: MRHNA, SNTAGT. The CDR3 consists of 15 residues. V was cut by 2 bases and J by 4 bases, with 14 bases left in between.

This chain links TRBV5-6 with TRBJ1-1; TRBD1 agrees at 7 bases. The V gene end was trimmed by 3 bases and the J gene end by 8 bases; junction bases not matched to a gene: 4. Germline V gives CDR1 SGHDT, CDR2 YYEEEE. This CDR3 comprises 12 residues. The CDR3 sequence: CASSWGQLEAFF. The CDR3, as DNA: TGTGCCAGCAGCTGGGGACAGCTCGAAGCTTTCTTT.

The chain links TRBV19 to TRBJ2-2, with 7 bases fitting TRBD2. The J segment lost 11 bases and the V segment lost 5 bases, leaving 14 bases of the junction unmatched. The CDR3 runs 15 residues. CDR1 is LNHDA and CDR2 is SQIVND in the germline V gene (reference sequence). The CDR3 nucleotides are TGTGCCAGTAGTCCATCTCTAGCGGAGCTTAGAGAGCTGTTTTTT. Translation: CASSPSLAELRELFF.

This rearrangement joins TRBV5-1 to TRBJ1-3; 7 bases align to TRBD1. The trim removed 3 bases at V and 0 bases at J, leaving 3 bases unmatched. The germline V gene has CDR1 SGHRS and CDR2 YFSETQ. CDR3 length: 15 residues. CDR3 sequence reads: CASSSQGVSGNTIYF. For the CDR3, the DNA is TGCGCCAGCAGCTCTCAGGGGGTCTCTGGAAACACCATATATTTT.

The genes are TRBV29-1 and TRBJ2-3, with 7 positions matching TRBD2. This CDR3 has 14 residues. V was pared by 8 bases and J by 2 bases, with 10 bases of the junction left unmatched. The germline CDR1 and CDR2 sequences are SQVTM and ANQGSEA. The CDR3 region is CSSWEGTNTDTQYF. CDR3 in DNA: TGCAGCTCATGGGAGGGTACTAACACAGATACGCAGTATTTT.

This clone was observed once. As DNA, the CDR3 is TGCGCCAGCAGCCAAGTCGGCAGGGCTACTTACGAGCAGTACTTC. Amino acid sequence: CASSQVGRATYEQYF. The rearrangement links TRBV4-1 to TRBJ2-7; perhaps TRBD1 as D (5 bases). This CDR3 is 15 amino acids long. Trimming took 1 base from V and 4 from J, leaving 14 bases between them. CDR1 and CDR2 from the germline V gene are MGHRA and YSYEKL.

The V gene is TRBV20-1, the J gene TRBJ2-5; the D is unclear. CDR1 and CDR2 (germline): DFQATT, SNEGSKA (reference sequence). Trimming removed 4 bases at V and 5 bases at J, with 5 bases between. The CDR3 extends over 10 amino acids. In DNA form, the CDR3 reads TGCAGTGCTAACGGGGAGACCCAGTACTTC. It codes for CSANGETQYF.

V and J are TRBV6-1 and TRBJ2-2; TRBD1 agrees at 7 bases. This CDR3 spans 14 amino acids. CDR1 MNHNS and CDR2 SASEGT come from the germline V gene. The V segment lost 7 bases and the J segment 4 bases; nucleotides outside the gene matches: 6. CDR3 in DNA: TGTGCCAGCATGAGGGACAGTCGCACCGGGGAGCTGTTTTTT. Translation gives CASMRDSRTGELFF.

The CDR3 coding sequence is TGTGCCAGCAGTACCGACATGAACACTGAAGCTTTCTTT. Amino acids: CASSTDMNTEAFF. The chain carries TRBV6-4 and TRBJ1-1, with unresolved D. There are 13 residues in the CDR3. Trimming stripped 5 bases from V and 0 bases from J, with 7 bases between. Looked up from germline, CDR1 is MRHNA and CDR2 is SNTAGT.

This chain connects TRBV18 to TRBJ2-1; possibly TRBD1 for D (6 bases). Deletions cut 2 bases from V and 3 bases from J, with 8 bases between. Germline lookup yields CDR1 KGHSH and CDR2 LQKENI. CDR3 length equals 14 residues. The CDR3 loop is CASSPGGGYNEQFF. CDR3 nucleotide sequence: TGTGCCAGCTCACCAGGGGGCGGCTACAATGAGCAGTTCTTC.

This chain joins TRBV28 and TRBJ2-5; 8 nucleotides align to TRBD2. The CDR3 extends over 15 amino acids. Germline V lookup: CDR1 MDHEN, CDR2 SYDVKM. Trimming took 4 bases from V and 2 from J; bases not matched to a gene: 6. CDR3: CASSSLLAEQETQYF. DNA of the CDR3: TGTGCCAGCAGTTCGTTACTAGCGGAACAAGAGACCCAGTACTTC.

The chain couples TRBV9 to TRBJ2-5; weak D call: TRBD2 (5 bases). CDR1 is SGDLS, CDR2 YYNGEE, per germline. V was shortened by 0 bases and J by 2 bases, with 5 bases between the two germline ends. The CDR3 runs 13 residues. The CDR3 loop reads CASSVGEQETQYF. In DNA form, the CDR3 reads TGTGCCAGCAGCGTAGGGGAGCAAGAGACCCAGTACTTC.

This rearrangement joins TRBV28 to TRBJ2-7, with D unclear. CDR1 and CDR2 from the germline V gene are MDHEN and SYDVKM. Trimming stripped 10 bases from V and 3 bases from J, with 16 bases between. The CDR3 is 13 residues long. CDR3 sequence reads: CATRLPTGYEQYF. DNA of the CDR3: TGTGCCACCAGACTCCCCACGGGCTACGAGCAGTACTTC.

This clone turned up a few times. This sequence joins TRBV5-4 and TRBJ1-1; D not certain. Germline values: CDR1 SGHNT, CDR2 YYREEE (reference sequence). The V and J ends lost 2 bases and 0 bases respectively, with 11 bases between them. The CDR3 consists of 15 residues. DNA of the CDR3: TGTGCCAGCAGCTTCTTCGAAAGCATGAACACTGAAGCTTTCTTT. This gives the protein CASSFFESMNTEAFF.

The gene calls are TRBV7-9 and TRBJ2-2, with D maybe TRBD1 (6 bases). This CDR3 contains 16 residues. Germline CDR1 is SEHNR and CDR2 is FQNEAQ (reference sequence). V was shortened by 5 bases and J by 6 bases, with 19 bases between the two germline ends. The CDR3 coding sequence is TGTGCCAGCAGCCCTGGGGGCGGAATCCCACCCGGGGAGCTGTTTTTT. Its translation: CASSPGGGIPPGELFF.

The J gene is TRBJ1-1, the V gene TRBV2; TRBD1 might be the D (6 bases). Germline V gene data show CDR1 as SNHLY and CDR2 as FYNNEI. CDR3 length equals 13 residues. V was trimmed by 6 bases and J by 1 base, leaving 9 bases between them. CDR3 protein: CASRRTENTEAFF. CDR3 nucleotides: TGTGCCAGCAGACGGACAGAGAACACTGAAGCTTTCTTT.

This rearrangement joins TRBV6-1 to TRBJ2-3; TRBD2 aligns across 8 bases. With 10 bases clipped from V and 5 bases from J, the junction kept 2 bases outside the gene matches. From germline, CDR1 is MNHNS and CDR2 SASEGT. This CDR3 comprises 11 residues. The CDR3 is CATREGDTQYF. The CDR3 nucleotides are TGTGCCACTCGGGAGGGAGATACGCAGTATTTT.